This T cell receptor beta chain was documented in a study of T-cell reconstitution after alpha-beta-depleted transplantation in children. This clonotype was counted a few times. The TCRbeta library was prepared with unique molecular identifiers. Each CDR3 protein is one row after TCRdb ran MiXCR on the PCR reads. The repertoire has roughly 300,000 distinct CDR3 sequences, 10% of them found once; the top ten carry 2% to 2.5%. The specimen comprised PBMCs from the stem cell graft donor, sampled from the stem cell graft. The receptor was derived from a human donor who donated a stem cell graft to a child with acute lymphoblastic leukemia.

DNA of the CDR3: TGTGCCACCAGCAGAGCGGGACAGGCGAGCTCCTACGAGCAGTACTTC. Translation: CATSRAGQASSYEQYF. This sequence joins TRBV15 and TRBJ2-7; 8 bases fit TRBD1. Germline assignment: CDR1 LNHNV and CDR2 YYDKDF (reference sequence). The CDR3 spans 16 residues. The V gene end was trimmed by 1 base and the J gene end by 0 bases; junction bases not matched to a gene: 5.